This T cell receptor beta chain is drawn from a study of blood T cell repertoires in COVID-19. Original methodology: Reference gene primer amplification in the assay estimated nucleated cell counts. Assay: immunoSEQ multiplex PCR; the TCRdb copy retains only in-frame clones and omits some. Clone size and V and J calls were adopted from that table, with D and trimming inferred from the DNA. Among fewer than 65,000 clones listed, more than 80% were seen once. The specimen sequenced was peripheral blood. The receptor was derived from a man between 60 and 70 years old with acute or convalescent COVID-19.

The CDR3, as DNA: TGTGCCAGCAGCTTAGGCACCTACGAGCAGTACTTC. Protein: CASSLGTYEQYF. The V call is TRBV28, the J call TRBJ2-7, with D uncertain. Trimming cost V 6 bases and J 2 bases, with 8 bases left between them. This CDR3 is 12 amino acids long. Germline-derived CDR1 and CDR2 are MDHEN and SYDVKM.